The rows below give T cell receptor beta chains drawn from one sample of a study of T cells after yellow fever vaccination. A single record per CDR3 protein comes from TCRdb applying MiXCR to the 5' RACE reads. Of over 25,000 distinct CDR3 sequences in the sample, 5.5% were seen once. The input for sequencing was PBMCs, either bulk or a sorted T-cell subset (CD4+, CD8+, memory, or dextramer-sorted; not recorded which), taken 15 days after the yellow fever booster vaccination. These receptors were taken from a man younger than 40 who received the YFV17D yellow fever vaccine. The CDR3 runs from the conserved cysteine through the conserved F or W.

v_call: TRBV6-5; cdr3_aa: CASSLRLAADTQYF
v_call: TRBV12-3/TRBV12-4; cdr3_aa: CASSLEGSQYF
v_call: TRBV28; cdr3_aa: CASSLGASGRGKTQYF
v_call: TRBV11-2; cdr3_aa: CASRGTSGYNEQFF
v_call: TRBV5-1; cdr3_aa: CASKGLAGESSYNEQFF
v_call: TRBV5-4; cdr3_aa: CASSSNRVNTEAFF
v_call: TRBV28; cdr3_aa: CASSDGTPGNTIYF
v_call: TRBV3-1; cdr3_aa: CASSQGRTPGNIQYF
v_call: TRBV5-1; cdr3_aa: CASSLGAGGFQETQYF
v_call: TRBV7-2; cdr3_aa: CASSLEGGASTYEQYF
v_call: TRBV20-1; cdr3_aa: CSESGREGDTQYF
v_call: TRBV20-1; cdr3_aa: CSANDETGQISYNEQFF
v_call: TRBV28; cdr3_aa: CASSWALGTVQETQYF
v_call: TRBV7-6; cdr3_aa: CASSPSGTYNEQFF
v_call: TRBV5-4; cdr3_aa: CASSSYRGGNTEAFF
v_call: TRBV6-2/TRBV6-3; cdr3_aa: CASRRLATNTGELFF
v_call: TRBV7-2; cdr3_aa: CASSLFGQSTQETQYF
v_call: TRBV18; cdr3_aa: CASSLEYNEQFF
v_call: TRBV6-2/TRBV6-3; cdr3_aa: CASRTLSEEQFF
v_call: TRBV7-2; cdr3_aa: CASSFVETQYF
v_call: TRBV4-2; cdr3_aa: CASGPGRPCNEQFF
v_call: TRBV9; cdr3_aa: CASSAPRGLAGDGELFF
v_call: TRBV6-1; cdr3_aa: CASSEDGGEQYF
v_call: TRBV20-1; cdr3_aa: CSASRRERPDTQYF
v_call: TRBV7-9; cdr3_aa: CASSLASGTTDTQYF
v_call: TRBV7-8; cdr3_aa: CASRLITDTQYF
v_call: TRBV7-2; cdr3_aa: CASSQLGQAGYTF
v_call: TRBV29-1; cdr3_aa: CSVDTLGGQGGRDEQFF
v_call: TRBV9; cdr3_aa: CASSHHRDRGNGYTF